This T cell receptor (beta chain) was sequenced in a study of blood T cell repertoires in COVID-19. Germline V gene data show CDR1 as LNHDA and CDR2 as SQIVND (reference sequence). Trimming stripped 2 bases from V and 7 bases from J, with 15 bases between. The CDR3 is 15 residues long. Residents of 24 US areas, aged about 18 to 89 years, made up the participants. Clinical history reported by participants formed the basis on which cohorts were assigned. Authors' methods: Researchers report that nucleated cell counts were estimated from reference gene primer amplification. Produced via immunoSEQ multiplex PCR; TCRdb's table is partial and in-frame only. From that table come the V and J calls and clone size; the DNA was used to work out D and trimming. Among roughly 250,000 clones listed, roughly 88% were seen once.

The sequenced sample was PBMCs or T cells enriched from blood (not recorded which). This TCR was recovered from a woman between 40 and 55 years old with acute COVID-19. This sequence joins TRBV19 and TRBJ1-5; D uncertain. The CDR3 DNA reads as TGTGCCAGTAGTATAAATCTGGGCGTTGGACAGCCCCAGCATTTT. Translated: CASSINLGVGQPQHF.